The clone carrying this TCR beta chain has a count of ten or more. The sample comes from a study of T cells in Graves' hyperthyroidism and ophthalmopathy. Study information: Peripheral blood was obtained at initial diagnosis, preceding any treatment.

RNA transcripts served as the template for amplifying TCR beta CDR3 regions. First-round RT-PCR targeting the TCR CDR3 was performed with the HTBI primer set. MiXCR was run by TCRdb on the multiplex PCR reads, yielding one entry per CDR3 protein. Counted here are fewer than 650,000 distinct CDR3 sequences, approximately 14% occurring once; the ten biggest clones make up about 14%. The ends were cut back, 2 bases at V and 7 bases at J, with 17 bases in the middle. Looked up from germline, CDR1 is LGHDT and CDR2 is YNNKEL (reference sequence). The CDR3 totals 16 residues. Sequencing used blood. This TCR was recovered from a woman in her forties with Graves' hyperthyroidism. The J gene is TRBJ1-4, the V gene TRBV3-1; D perhaps matches TRBD1 (5 bases). The CDR3 region is CASSQRKWEGREKLFF. The CDR3 DNA reads TGTGCCAGCAGCCAACGTAAATGGGAGGGGCGTGAAAAACTGTTTTTT.